Below are 13 T cell receptor beta chains sequenced from a single sample in a study of T cells in Graves' hyperthyroidism and ophthalmopathy. Researchers amplified the TCR beta CDR3 regions from RNA transcripts. When the TCR CDR3 underwent first-round RT-PCR, the HTBI primer set was used. Each CDR3 protein gets one entry after TCRdb re-called the multiplex PCR reads with MiXCR. The sample comprises hundreds of thousands of distinct CDR3 sequences, roughly 15% of which are singletons, and 25% to 30% rests with the top ten. Sequencing was carried out using blood. These receptors all stem from a woman aged 18-35 years with Graves' ophthalmopathy.

The CDR3 region is CATNTENSPYEQYF. The CDR3 coding sequence is TGTGCCACCAATACTGAGAACTCGCCCTACGAGCAGTACTTC. This chain links TRBV10-3 with TRBJ2-7, with D hard to call. This CDR3 spans 14 amino acids. Trimming removed 10 bases at V and 2 bases at J, with 18 bases between. From germline, CDR1 is ENHRY and CDR2 SYGVKD.

This clonotype was counted a single time. The junction departs from germline at one end; a sequencing error may be responsible. V usage is TRBV28 and J usage is TRBJ2-5, with 12 bases aligning to TRBD2. This CDR3 region has 14 residues. Germline V gene sequence: CDR1 MDHEN, CDR2 SYDVKM. The CDR3 here is CASSLSSSGRGEYF. The CDR3 region has the DNA TGTGCCAGCAGCTTATCGTCTAGCGGGAGGGGGGAGTACTTC.

This clonotype appeared many times. The rearrangement uses TRBV2 and TRBJ2-1; D is perhaps TRBD1 (6 bases). Germline lookup yields CDR1 SNHLY and CDR2 FYNNEI. The CDR3 covers 13 residues. Trimming removed 6 bases from V and 4 bases from J, with 10 bases in between. CDR3 sequence: CASRPGTYNEQFF. The CDR3 region has the DNA TGTGCCAGCAGACCCGGGACATACAATGAGCAGTTCTTC.

The rearrangement uses TRBV27 and TRBJ2-3, with 8 positions matching TRBD1. This CDR3 region has 16 residues. Germline CDR1 MNHEY, CDR2 SMNVEV (reference sequence). V dropped 3 bases and J dropped 0; count of bases not matched to a gene: 5. Here the CDR3 DNA reads TGTGCCAGCAGTTTGAGTGGGACAGGTAGCACAGATACGCAGTATTTT. Protein: CASSLSGTGSTDTQYF.

The chain uses TRBV6-2 or TRBV6-3 and TRBJ1-2; a weak D match, TRBD1 (6 bases). The CDR3 is 14 amino acids. From germline, CDR1 is MNHEY and CDR2 SVGEGT. V was shortened by 5 bases and J by 4 bases, with 14 bases between the two germline ends. CDR3 DNA: TGTGCCAGCAGTGCCCCCGGGGGCGCCTATGGCTACACCTTC. Translation gives CASSAPGGAYGYTF.

This clonotype was seen a few times. V gene TRBV5-4 combines with J gene TRBJ2-1; 13 bases fit TRBD2. J lost 1 base, V lost 7 bases, and 17 bases had no gene match. The CDR3 loop spans 20 amino acids. The germline V gene has CDR1 SGHNT and CDR2 YYREEE (reference sequence). For the CDR3, the DNA is TGTGCCAGCCTTAACCTGCAGCGGACTAGCGGGAGTGAGTCCTACAATGAGCAGTTCTTC. As protein: CASLNLQRTSGSESYNEQFF.

This clonotype was detected many times. V is TRBV6-2 or TRBV6-3 and J is TRBJ2-1; 7 bases are a match to TRBD2. The CDR3 totals 13 residues. Germline trimming cut 9 bases from V and 7 bases from J; bases unmatched to any gene: 9. The germline gives CDR1 MNHEY, CDR2 SVGEGT. In nucleotides, the CDR3 is TGTGCCAGTAGGACTAGGGTGCTTAATGAGCAGTTCTTC. Translation: CASRTRVLNEQFF.

With regard to this clonotype: This sequence may be a read error, since a much larger clone differs from it by one base. The V gene is TRBV28, the J gene TRBJ2-3; no firm D call. The V end was cut by 5 bases, the J end by 6 bases, with 12 bases between. The CDR3 length is 13 residues. Germline lookup yields CDR1 MDHEN and CDR2 SYDVKM. The CDR3 nucleotides are TGTGCCAGCAGTGACCAATCCCTGGATACGCAGTATTTT. It codes for CASSDQSLDTQYF.

V gene TRBV28 combines with J gene TRBJ2-1, with 9 bases matching TRBD2. Looked up from germline, CDR1 is MDHEN and CDR2 is SYDVKM. Trimming cost V 5 bases and J 4 bases; bases outside gene matches: 6. This CDR3 region has 15 residues. The CDR3 DNA reads TGTGCCAGCAGTCGTCGTAGCGGGAGATACAATGAGCAGTTCTTC. This gives the protein CASSRRSGRYNEQFF.

In this sample, this clonotype turned up many times. CDR3 sequence reads: CASSPQEAFNQPQHF. The CDR3 DNA follows: TGTGCCAGCAGTCCGCAGGAAGCTTTCAATCAGCCCCAGCATTTT. The chain joins TRBV28 to TRBJ1-5; no clear D. CDR1 is MDHEN and CDR2 is SYDVKM in the germline V gene. The CDR3 spans 15 residues. V lost 5 bases and J 3 bases, leaving 14 bases between the germline ends.

At least ten counts were recorded for this clonotype. The chain couples TRBV3-1 to TRBJ2-3; D remains ambiguous. The V end was cut by 1 base, the J end by 2 bases, with 4 bases between. The CDR3 covers 13 residues. From germline, CDR1 is LGHDT and CDR2 YNNKEL (reference sequence). This CDR3 is CASSQGPTDTQYF. DNA of the CDR3: TGTGCCAGCAGCCAAGGGCCCACAGATACGCAGTATTTT.

This clonotype was detected a few times. The rearrangement links TRBV24-1 to TRBJ2-1; perhaps TRBD2 as D (6 bases). Germline V gene sequence: CDR1 KGHDR, CDR2 SFDVKD. V was cut by 3 bases and J by 0 bases, with 17 bases left in between. CDR3 length equals 18 residues. CDR3: CATSDTTSGLHSYNEQFF. The CDR3 bases are TGTGCCACCAGTGATACCACCTCGGGACTCCACTCCTACAATGAGCAGTTCTTC.

The rearrangement joins TRBV9 to TRBJ2-5; TRBD2 matches 7 bases. Per germline, CDR1 SGDLS and CDR2 YYNGEE. The CDR3 is 13 amino acids. V was pared by 7 bases and J by 7 bases, with 10 bases of the junction left unmatched. CDR3 sequence: CASGEGTPGTQYF. CDR3 in DNA: TGTGCCAGCGGGGAGGGGACGCCAGGGACCCAGTACTTC.